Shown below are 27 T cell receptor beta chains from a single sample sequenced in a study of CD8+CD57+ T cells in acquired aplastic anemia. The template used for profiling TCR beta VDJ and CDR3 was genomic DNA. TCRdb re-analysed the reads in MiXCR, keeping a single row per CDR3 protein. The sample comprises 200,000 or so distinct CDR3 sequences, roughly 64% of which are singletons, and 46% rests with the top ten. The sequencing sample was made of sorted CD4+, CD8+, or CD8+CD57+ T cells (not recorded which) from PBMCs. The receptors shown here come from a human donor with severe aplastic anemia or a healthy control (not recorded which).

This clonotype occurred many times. As DNA, the CDR3 is TGCAGTGCCGCCCTAGAAGGCTACACCTTC. It translates to CSAALEGYTF. V usage is TRBV20-1 and J usage is TRBJ1-2; D is unclear. V was pared by 6 bases and J by 8 bases, with 10 bases between. Germline V gene sequence: CDR1 DFQATT, CDR2 SNEGSKA (reference sequence). CDR3 length: 10 residues.

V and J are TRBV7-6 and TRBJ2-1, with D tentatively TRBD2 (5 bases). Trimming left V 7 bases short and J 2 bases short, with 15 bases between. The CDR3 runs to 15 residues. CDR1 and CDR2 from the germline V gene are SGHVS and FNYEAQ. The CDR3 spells CASNREGAPYNEQFF. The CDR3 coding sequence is TGTGCCAGCAATCGAGAGGGAGCACCCTACAATGAGCAGTTCTTC.

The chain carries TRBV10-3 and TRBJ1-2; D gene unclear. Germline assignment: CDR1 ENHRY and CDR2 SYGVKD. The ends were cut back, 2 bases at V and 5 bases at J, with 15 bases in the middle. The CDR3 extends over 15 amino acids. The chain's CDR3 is CAISERSGKAYGYTF. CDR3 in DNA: TGTGCCATCAGTGAGAGGAGTGGTAAGGCATATGGCTACACCTTC.

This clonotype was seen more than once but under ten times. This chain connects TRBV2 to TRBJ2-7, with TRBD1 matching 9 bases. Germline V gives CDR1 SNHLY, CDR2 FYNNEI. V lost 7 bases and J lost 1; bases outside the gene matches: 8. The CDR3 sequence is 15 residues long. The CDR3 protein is CASTSGTGRSYEQYF. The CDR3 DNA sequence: TGTGCCAGCACCTCCGGGACAGGGAGATCCTACGAGCAGTACTTC.

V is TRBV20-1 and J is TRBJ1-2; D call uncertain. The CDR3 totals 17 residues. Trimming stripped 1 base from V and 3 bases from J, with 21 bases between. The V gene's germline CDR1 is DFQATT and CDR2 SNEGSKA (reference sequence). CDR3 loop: CSARVTPIVTTDYGYTF. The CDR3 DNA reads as TGCAGTGCTAGAGTTACGCCGATAGTTACCACTGACTATGGCTACACCTTC.

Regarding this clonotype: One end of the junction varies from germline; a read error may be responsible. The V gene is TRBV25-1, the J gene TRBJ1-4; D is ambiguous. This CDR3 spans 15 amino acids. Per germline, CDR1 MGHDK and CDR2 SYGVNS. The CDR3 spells CASSESVRVNEILSF. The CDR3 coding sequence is TGTGCCAGCAGTGAATCCGTACGGGTGAATGAAATACTGTCTTTT.

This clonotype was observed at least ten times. Here the CDR3 DNA reads TGTGCCAGCAGCTTGGCCCAACCTCCTAAGACAGGACAAGAGACCCAGTACTTC. Its protein product is CASSLAQPPKTGQETQYF. The rearrangement joins TRBV5-8 to TRBJ2-5; possible D gene TRBD1, 6 bases. Trimming removed 0 bases at V and 2 bases at J, with 20 bases between. The CDR3 loop spans 18 amino acids. Germline loops: CDR1 SGHTS, CDR2 YDEGEE.

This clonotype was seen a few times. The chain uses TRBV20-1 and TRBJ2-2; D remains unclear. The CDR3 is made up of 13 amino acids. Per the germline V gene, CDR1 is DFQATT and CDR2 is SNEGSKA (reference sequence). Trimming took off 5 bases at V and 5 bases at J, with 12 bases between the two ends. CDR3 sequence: CSASHSGTGELFF. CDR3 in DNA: TGCAGTGCTTCCCACTCAGGAACCGGGGAGCTGTTTTTT.

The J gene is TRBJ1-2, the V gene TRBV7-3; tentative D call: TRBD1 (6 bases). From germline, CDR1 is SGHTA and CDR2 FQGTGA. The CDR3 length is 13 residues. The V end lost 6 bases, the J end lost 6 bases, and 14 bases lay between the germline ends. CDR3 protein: CASRNTGADGYTF. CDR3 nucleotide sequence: TGTGCCAGCAGGAATACGGGGGCGGATGGCTACACCTTC.

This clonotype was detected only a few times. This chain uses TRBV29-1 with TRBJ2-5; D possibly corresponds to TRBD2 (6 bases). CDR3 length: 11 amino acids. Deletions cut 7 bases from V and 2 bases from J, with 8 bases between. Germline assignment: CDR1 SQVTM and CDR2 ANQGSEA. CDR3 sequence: CSGLEQETQYF. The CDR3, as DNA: TGCAGCGGACTAGAGCAAGAGACCCAGTACTTC.

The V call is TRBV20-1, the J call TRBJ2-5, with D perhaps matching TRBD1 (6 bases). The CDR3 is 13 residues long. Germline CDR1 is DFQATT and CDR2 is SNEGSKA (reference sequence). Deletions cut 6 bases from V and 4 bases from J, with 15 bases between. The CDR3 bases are TGCAGTGCACCTGGTATGACAGGAGAGACCCAGTACTTC. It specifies CSAPGMTGETQYF.

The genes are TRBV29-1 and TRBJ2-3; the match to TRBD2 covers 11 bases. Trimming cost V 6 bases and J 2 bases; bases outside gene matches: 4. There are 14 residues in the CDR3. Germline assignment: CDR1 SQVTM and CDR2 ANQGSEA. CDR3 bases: TGCAGCGTCGGGACTAGCGGTAACACAGATACGCAGTATTTT. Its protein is CSVGTSGNTDTQYF.

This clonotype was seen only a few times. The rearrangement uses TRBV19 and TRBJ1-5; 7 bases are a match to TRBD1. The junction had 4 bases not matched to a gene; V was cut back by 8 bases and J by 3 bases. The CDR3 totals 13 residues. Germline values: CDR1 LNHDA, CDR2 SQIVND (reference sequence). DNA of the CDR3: TGTGCCAGTGGCGGACAGGTCAATCAGCCCCAGCATTTT. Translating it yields CASGGQVNQPQHF.

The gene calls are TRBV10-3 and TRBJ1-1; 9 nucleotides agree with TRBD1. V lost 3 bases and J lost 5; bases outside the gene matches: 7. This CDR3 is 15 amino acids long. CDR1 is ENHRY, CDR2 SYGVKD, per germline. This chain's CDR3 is CAISEGDRVWTEAFF. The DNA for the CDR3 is TGTGCCATCAGTGAAGGGGACAGGGTCTGGACTGAAGCTTTCTTT.

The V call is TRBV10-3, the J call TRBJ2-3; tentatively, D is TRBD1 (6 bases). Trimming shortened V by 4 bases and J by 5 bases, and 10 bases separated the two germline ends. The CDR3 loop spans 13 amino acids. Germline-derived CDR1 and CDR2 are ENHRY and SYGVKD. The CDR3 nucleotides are TGTGCCATCAGTGGCCAGGGGATAGATACGCAGTATTTT. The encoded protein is CAISGQGIDTQYF.

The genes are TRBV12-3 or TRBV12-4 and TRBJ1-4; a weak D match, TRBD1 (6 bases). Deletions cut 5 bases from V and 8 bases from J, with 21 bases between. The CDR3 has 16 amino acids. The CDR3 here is CASSTRRLGAGEKLFF. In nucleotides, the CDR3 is TGTGCCAGCAGTACCCGACGCTTGGGGGCGGGAGAAAAACTGTTTTTT.

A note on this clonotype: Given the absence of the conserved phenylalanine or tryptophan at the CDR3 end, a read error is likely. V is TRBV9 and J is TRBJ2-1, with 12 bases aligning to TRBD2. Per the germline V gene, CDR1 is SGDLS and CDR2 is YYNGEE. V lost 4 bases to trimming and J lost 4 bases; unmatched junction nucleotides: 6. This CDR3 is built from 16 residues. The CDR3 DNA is TGTGCCAGCAGCCAGGTGGGACTAGCGGGTTACAATGAGCAGTTCCTC. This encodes CASSQVGLAGYNEQFL.

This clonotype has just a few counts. CDR3 loop: CASSEQGYGYTF. CDR3 nucleotide sequence: TGTGCCAGCAGTGAACAGGGGTATGGCTACACCTTC. V and J are TRBV6-2 or TRBV6-3 and TRBJ1-2, with 7 bases that match TRBD1. CDR1 MNHEY and CDR2 SVGEGT come from the germline V gene. V dropped 5 bases and J dropped 5; count of bases not matched to a gene: 2. The length of the CDR3 is 12 residues.

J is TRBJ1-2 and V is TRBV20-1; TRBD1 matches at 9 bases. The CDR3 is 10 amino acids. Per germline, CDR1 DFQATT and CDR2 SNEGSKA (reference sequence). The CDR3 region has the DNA TGCAGGGGACAGGGCTATGGGTATACCTTC. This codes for CRGQGYGYTF.

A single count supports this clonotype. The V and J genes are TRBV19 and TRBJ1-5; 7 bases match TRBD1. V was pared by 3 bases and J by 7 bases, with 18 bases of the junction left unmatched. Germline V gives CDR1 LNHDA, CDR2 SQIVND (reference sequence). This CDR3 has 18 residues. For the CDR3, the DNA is TGTGCCAGTAGTATTCTAGGGCGAGGGGGCCCGTTCAAGCAGCCCCAGCATTTT. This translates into CASSILGRGGPFKQPQHF.

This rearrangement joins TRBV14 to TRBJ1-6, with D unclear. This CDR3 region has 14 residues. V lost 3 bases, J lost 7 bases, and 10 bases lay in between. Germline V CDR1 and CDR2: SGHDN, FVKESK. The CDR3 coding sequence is TGTGCCAGCAGCCAGATGTTGCTCAATTCACCCCTCCACTTT. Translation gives CASSQMLLNSPLHF.

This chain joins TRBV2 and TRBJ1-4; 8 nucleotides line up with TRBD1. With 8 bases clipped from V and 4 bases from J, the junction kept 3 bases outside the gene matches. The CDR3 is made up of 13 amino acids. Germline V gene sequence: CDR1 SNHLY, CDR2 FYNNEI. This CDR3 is CASEGQVNEKLFF. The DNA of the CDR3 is TGTGCCAGCGAGGGACAGGTTAATGAAAAACTGTTTTTT. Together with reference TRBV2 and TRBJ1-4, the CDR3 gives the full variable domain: EPEVTQTPSHQVTQMGQEVILRCVPISNHLYFYWYRQILGQKVEFLVSFYNNEISEKSEIFDDQFSVERPDGSNFTLKIRSTKLEDSAMYFCASEGQVNEKLFFGSGTQLSVL.

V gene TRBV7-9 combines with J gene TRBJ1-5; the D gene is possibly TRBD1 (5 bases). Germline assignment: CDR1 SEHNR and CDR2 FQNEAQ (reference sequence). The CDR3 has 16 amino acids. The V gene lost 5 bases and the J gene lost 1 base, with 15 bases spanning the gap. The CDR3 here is CASSTVEGRSNQPQHF. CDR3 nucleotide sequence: TGTGCCAGCAGCACCGTCGAGGGGCGGAGCAATCAGCCCCAGCATTTT.

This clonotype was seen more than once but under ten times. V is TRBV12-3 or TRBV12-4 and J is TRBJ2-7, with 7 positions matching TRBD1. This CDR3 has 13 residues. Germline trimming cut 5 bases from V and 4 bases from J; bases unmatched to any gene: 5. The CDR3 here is CASSRNRGYEQYF. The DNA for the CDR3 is TGTGCCAGCAGTCGTAACAGGGGTTACGAGCAGTACTTC.

CDR3 bases: TGCAGTGCTTCGGACGGGTCTAACTATGGCTACACCTTC. This codes for CSASDGSNYGYTF. V gene TRBV20-1 combines with J gene TRBJ1-2; D ambiguous. The CDR3 consists of 13 residues. Trimming left V 5 bases short and J 0 bases short, with 10 bases between. The germline V gene has CDR1 DFQATT and CDR2 SNEGSKA (reference sequence).

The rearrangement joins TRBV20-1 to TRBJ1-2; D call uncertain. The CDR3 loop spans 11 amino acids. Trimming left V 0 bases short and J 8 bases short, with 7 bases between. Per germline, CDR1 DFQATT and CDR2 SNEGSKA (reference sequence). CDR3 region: CSARDFSGYTF. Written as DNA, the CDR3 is TGCAGTGCTAGAGATTTCTCGGGCTACACCTTC.

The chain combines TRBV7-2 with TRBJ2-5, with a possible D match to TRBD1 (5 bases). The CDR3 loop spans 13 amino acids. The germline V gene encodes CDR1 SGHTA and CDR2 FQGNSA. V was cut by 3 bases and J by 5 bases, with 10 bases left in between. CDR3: CASSFDSRETQYF. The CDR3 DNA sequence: TGTGCCAGCAGCTTCGACAGCAGGGAGACCCAGTACTTC.